This T cell receptor beta chain was identified during a study of blood T cell repertoires in COVID-19. Looking at the study overall: The United States, Italy and Spain provided the acute and convalescent COVID-19 samples.

This CDR3 has 12 residues. Germline-derived CDR1 and CDR2 are MNHEY and SVGAGI. With 7 bases removed from V and 7 bases from J, the gap between germline ends came to 14 bases. Source study methods: Estimates of nucleated cell counts were drawn from the amplification of reference gene primers. This table comes from immunoSEQ multiplex PCR, and its TCRdb copy is limited to in-frame clones, with some not included. V, J and clone size reflect that table, while D and trimming were determined from the DNA. The sample records approximately 260,000 clones, roughly 80% being singletons. The source material was peripheral blood. This TCR came from a man aged 60 to 69 who had recovered from COVID-19. The J gene is TRBJ2-7, the V gene TRBV6-5; D not resolved. The CDR3 nucleotides read TGTGCCAGCAACCTAGTCCGCGGTGAGCAGTACTTC. Translation gives CASNLVRGEQYF.